One sample yielded the 5 T cell receptor beta chains listed below, sequenced in a study of radiation and T cells in renal cell carcinoma. TCRdb's copy holds only in-frame clones and misses some; the assay was immunoSEQ multiplex PCR. The sample consists of around 180,000 clones, less than 90% of them appearing once. The sample's time point: blood 4 weeks post-SBRT, at nephrectomy. The treatment here: 15 Gy SBRT to primary tumor, nephrectomy 4 weeks later. The sequencing here drew on blood, taken from a patient whose treatment included radiotherapy and nephrectomy. Source of these receptors: a woman aged 45 to 65 with renal cell carcinoma.

The genes are TRBV6-1 and TRBJ2-7; TRBD1 matches at 8 bases. The CDR3 totals 16 residues. Per the germline V gene, CDR1 is MNHNS and CDR2 is SASEGT. V shed 2 bases, J shed 3 bases, and the junction held 9 bases outside the gene matches. The CDR3 loop reads CASSELPTGVSYEQYF. CDR3 DNA: TGTGCCAGCAGTGAATTACCGACAGGGGTTAGCTACGAGCAGTACTTC.

This chain links TRBV30 with TRBJ2-5; the D is unclear. The CDR3 contains 14 residues. Germline V gene lookup returns CDR1 GTSNPN and CDR2 SVGIG (reference sequence). V was clipped by 4 bases and J by 3 bases, with 15 bases between them. As DNA, the CDR3 is TGTGCCTGGACCTCCGGGCCCGAAGAAGAGACCCAGTACTTC. It translates to CAWTSGPEEETQYF.

CDR3 nucleotide sequence: TGTGCCACTCGGAAACCCAGCTCCTACGAGCAGTACTTC. Its protein product is CATRKPSSYEQYF. V is TRBV19 and J is TRBJ2-7; D gene uncertain. Germline V gives CDR1 LNHDA, CDR2 SQIVND (reference sequence). CDR3 length: 13 amino acids. The V end lost 10 bases, the J end lost 0 bases, and 13 bases lay between the germline ends.

The J gene is TRBJ2-1, the V gene TRBV18; 7 bases line up with TRBD1. Germline CDR1 and CDR2: KGHSH and LQKENI. The CDR3 sequence is 13 residues long. V was clipped by 4 bases and J by 5 bases; unmatched bases: 2. The CDR3 DNA reads TGTGCCAGCTCACGGGGACAGAACAATGAGCAGTTCTTC. Protein product: CASSRGQNNEQFF.

There are a few counts of this clone. The rearrangement joins TRBV7-3 to TRBJ1-1; D remains ambiguous. Per the germline V gene, CDR1 is SGHTA and CDR2 is FQGTGA. The V and J ends lost 5 bases and 1 base respectively, with 11 bases between them. This CDR3 comprises 14 residues. DNA for the CDR3: TGTGCCAGCAGCCCAAGGGCAGGGAACACTGAAGCTTTCTTT. It codes for CASSPRAGNTEAFF.